This entry features one T cell receptor beta chain sequence. As yet, its antigen is unknown. The ends were cut back, 2 bases at V and 4 bases at J, with 18 bases in the middle. Germline-derived CDR1 and CDR2 are DFQATT and SNEGSKA (reference sequence). The CDR3 spans 15 residues. This sample was included in a study of human T cells and chemical hapten exposure. Study-level background: Alopecia areata, totalis or universalis affected patients, mainly female. Study conclusions and caveats: Controls formed significantly fewer large CDR3 similarity clusters than expanded TCRs did. PT1 expanded TCR counts and patch test score correlated positively.

As to time point: pre-sensitization, week 0. Treatment noted: therapeutic diphenylcyclopropenone sensitization with weekly scalp DPC. TCRdb called the RACE reads again in MiXCR, with one record for every CDR3 protein. The sample yields under 200,000 distinct CDR3 sequences, roughly 30% seen once. This clonotype was sampled from a woman aged 25 to 39 with alopecia areata. Some clones in this sample may be carry-over from other donors' samples. Sequenced material: whole blood, taken in connection with sensitization to the hapten diphenylcyclopropenone (DPC). J is TRBJ2-7 and V is TRBV20-1; D may be TRBD1 (6 bases). The CDR3 reads CSARPVTGQNYEQYF. Here the CDR3 DNA reads TGCAGTGCTAGACCGGTGACGGGACAAAATTACGAGCAGTACTTC.